A single sample gave rise to the 23 T cell receptor beta chains below, sequenced in a study of draining lymph node invasion in breast cancer. TCRdb re-analysed the bulk RNA-seq reads in MiXCR, keeping a single row per CDR3 protein. The data contain a few thousand distinct CDR3 sequences, roughly 60% of them singletons. Cells sorted as CD4+ CD45RA- CD25high were taken as memory regulatory T cells. The sequenced sample consisted of sorted memory Tregs from a lymph node. The receptors stem from a female donor with luminal breast cancer.

The chain joins TRBV19 to TRBJ1-5; D is unclear. This CDR3 comprises 15 residues. Germline CDR1 LNHDA, CDR2 SQIVND (reference sequence). V shed 5 bases and J shed 2 bases, with 13 bases lying between them. In DNA form, the CDR3 reads TGTGCCAGTAGTGCGGGCCCGGGTGGCAATCAGCCCCAGCATTTT. It specifies CASSAGPGGNQPQHF.

The genes are TRBV6-6 and TRBJ1-6, with a weak D call TRBD1 (6 bases). Germline lookup yields CDR1 MNHNY and CDR2 SVGAGI (reference sequence). V gave up 7 bases and J gave up 9 bases, with 19 bases separating them. The CDR3 spans 15 residues. CDR3 loop: CASTYYRERTSPLHF. Here the CDR3 DNA reads TGTGCCAGCACCTACTACAGGGAACGGACTTCACCCCTCCACTTT.

The chain combines TRBV2 with TRBJ1-2; TRBD1 matches 7 bases. Trimming removed 0 bases from V and 3 bases from J; junction bases left unmatched: 7. Per the germline V gene, CDR1 is SNHLY and CDR2 is FYNNEI. This CDR3 region has 16 residues. The CDR3 nucleotides read TGTGCCAGCAGTGAAGCGGGGAGGACAGGAGACTATGGCTACACCTTC. Protein sequence: CASSEAGRTGDYGYTF. The full variable domain, rest sourced from reference TRBV2 and TRBJ1-2, is EPEVTQTPSHQVTQMGQEVILRCVPISNHLYFYWYRQILGQKVEFLVSFYNNEISEKSEIFDDQFSVERPDGSNFTLKIRSTKLEDSAMYFCASSEAGRTGDYGYTFGSGTRLTVV.

This chain links TRBV30 with TRBJ1-6; D gene unclear. V lost 3 bases and J 0 bases, leaving 6 bases between the germline ends. This CDR3 region has 14 residues. Germline-derived CDR1 and CDR2 are GTSNPN and SVGIG (reference sequence). The CDR3, as DNA: TGTGCCTGGAGCGGGAGCTCCTATAATTCACCCCTCCACTTT. Its protein is CAWSGSSYNSPLHF.

CDR3 sequence (DNA): TGTGCCAGCAGCCAAGAGTTCGGGACAACTCGAAACACCATATATTTT. Translation gives CASSQEFGTTRNTIYF. The chain carries TRBV3-1 and TRBJ1-3, with D maybe TRBD1 (6 bases). Per the germline V gene, CDR1 is LGHDT and CDR2 is YNNKEL (reference sequence). The CDR3 consists of 16 residues. Between the trimmed V and J ends, which lost 0 bases and 5 bases, there was a span of 14 bases.

The rearrangement links TRBV7-9 to TRBJ1-1; D might be TRBD1 (6 bases). The CDR3 is made up of 13 amino acids. CDR1 SEHNR and CDR2 FQNEAQ come from the germline V gene (reference sequence). The ends were cut back, 11 bases at V and 2 bases at J, with 15 bases in the middle. In DNA form, the CDR3 reads TGTGCCGGGACCGACAGGCCTAACACTGAAGCTTTCTTT. Residues: CAGTDRPNTEAFF.

The chain joins TRBV27 to TRBJ2-7; the match to TRBD1 covers 8 bases. Germline CDR1 and CDR2: MNHEY and SMNVEV (reference sequence). V was pared by 3 bases and J by 5 bases, with 3 bases of the junction left unmatched. CDR3 size: 13 residues. The CDR3 DNA reads TGTGCCAGCAGTTTTACAGGGGGTCACGAGCAGTACTTC. Translating gives CASSFTGGHEQYF.

The V gene is TRBV10-3, the J gene TRBJ1-3; D may be TRBD1 (6 bases). Trimming took off 3 bases at V and 0 bases at J, with 12 bases between the two ends. Germline loops: CDR1 ENHRY, CDR2 SYGVKD. The CDR3 has 16 amino acids. In DNA, the CDR3 is TGTGCCATCAGTGAAAGGACAGTAGACTCTGGAAACACCATATATTTT. Translating gives CAISERTVDSGNTIYF.

This clonotype showed up just a few times. The V call is TRBV27, the J call TRBJ1-6; D not resolved. V was cut by 3 bases and J by 1 base, with 4 bases left in between. The CDR3 spans 14 residues. Germline assignment: CDR1 MNHEY and CDR2 SMNVEV (reference sequence). CDR3 coding DNA: TGTGCCAGCAGTTTGTTGTCCTATAATTCACCCCTCCACTTT. It yields the protein CASSLLSYNSPLHF.

The chain recombines TRBV6-5 with TRBJ2-5; D gene unclear. There are 12 residues in the CDR3. V was pared by 2 bases and J by 7 bases, with 8 bases between. Germline loops: CDR1 MNHEY, CDR2 SVGAGI. CDR3 amino acids: CASSYDPGTQYF. The CDR3 DNA reads TGTGCCAGCAGTTACGACCCCGGGACCCAGTACTTC.

The V and J genes are TRBV6-2 or TRBV6-3 and TRBJ2-4; D is perhaps TRBD2 (7 bases). CDR1 and CDR2 from the germline V gene are MNHEY and SVGEGT. The V and J ends lost 0 bases and 1 base respectively, with 10 bases between them. This CDR3 has 16 amino acids. As DNA, the CDR3 is TGTGCCAGCAGTTACTCAGGGGGGGGGGCCAAAAACATTCAGTACTTC. Its protein is CASSYSGGGAKNIQYF.

J is TRBJ1-4 and V is TRBV5-6; 9 nucleotides align to TRBD1. Germline V gene lookup returns CDR1 SGHDT and CDR2 YYEEEE. The CDR3 covers 22 residues. V lost 4 bases and J lost 2; bases outside the gene matches: 24. The CDR3 sequence is CASSAGTNLDRGVGRTNEKLFF. DNA for the CDR3: TGTGCCAGCAGCGCCGGTACTAATCTGGACAGGGGAGTTGGGCGGACTAATGAAAAACTGTTTTTT.

The chain couples TRBV2 to TRBJ1-2; the D is unclear. CDR3 length equals 13 residues. The V end lost 3 bases, the J end lost 7 bases, and 12 bases lay between the germline ends. The germline CDR1 and CDR2 sequences are SNHLY and FYNNEI. CDR3 in amino acids: CASSDMVGSGYTF. The CDR3 bases are TGTGCCAGCAGTGATATGGTAGGGAGTGGCTACACCTTC.

This clonotype was seen more than once but under ten times. The chain carries TRBV12-3 or TRBV12-4 and TRBJ2-2; 9 nucleotides line up with TRBD1. CDR3 size: 16 residues. Trimming took 5 bases from V and 0 from J; bases not matched to a gene: 4. As DNA, the CDR3 is TGTGCCAGCAGTCTGGGACAGGGTGCGAACACCGGGGAGCTGTTTTTT. The encoded protein is CASSLGQGANTGELFF.

Only a few counts were recorded for this clonotype. V gene TRBV7-6 combines with J gene TRBJ2-3, with 8 bases identical to TRBD2. The CDR3 contains 13 residues. Looked up from germline, CDR1 is SGHVS and CDR2 is FNYEAQ. The ends lost 7 bases at V and 6 bases at J; junction bases unmatched: 6. CDR3 DNA sequence: TGTGCCAGCAACCGGGGGGGCCGGGATACGCAGTATTTT. This sequence encodes CASNRGGRDTQYF.

This clonotype was counted only a few times. The V call is TRBV12-3 or TRBV12-4, the J call TRBJ2-7; D unresolved. The length of the CDR3 is 12 residues. The germline V and J ends were trimmed by 5 bases and 13 bases, with 18 bases remaining between them. The CDR3 DNA follows: TGTGCCAGCAGTCCGAAACAGTCCACGCCCTACTTC. Its translation: CASSPKQSTPYF.

V and J are TRBV3-1 and TRBJ2-5; D gene ambiguous. The CDR3 length is 16 residues. V lost 3 bases, J lost 6 bases, and 20 bases lay in between. Germline-derived CDR1 and CDR2 are LGHDT and YNNKEL (reference sequence). CDR3 residues: CASSQSLTWGAKTQYF. DNA for the CDR3: TGTGCCAGCAGCCAGTCACTAACCTGGGGTGCGAAGACCCAGTACTTC.

V gene TRBV5-4 combines with J gene TRBJ1-2; 7 nucleotides match TRBD1. Germline loops: CDR1 SGHNT, CDR2 YYREEE (reference sequence). The CDR3 totals 14 residues. The trim removed 0 bases at V and 2 bases at J, leaving 1 base unmatched. This CDR3 reads CASSLVGGNYGYTF. The CDR3 region has the DNA TGTGCCAGCAGCTTGGTAGGGGGCAACTATGGCTACACCTTC. Looking up the rest from reference TRBV5-4 and TRBJ1-2 gives the full variable domain: ETGVTQSPTHLIKTRGQQVTLRCSSQSGHNTVSWYQQALGQGPQFIFQYYREEENGRGNFPPRFSGLQFPNYSSELNVNALELDDSALYLCASSLVGGNYGYTFGSGTRLTVV.

The chain employs TRBV3-1 and TRBJ2-1; D gene uncertain. The CDR3 spans 13 residues. The ends were cut back, 2 bases at V and 4 bases at J, with 6 bases in the middle. The germline CDR1 and CDR2 sequences are LGHDT and YNNKEL (reference sequence). The CDR3, as DNA: TGTGCCAGCAGCCAAAGTTTATACAATGAGCAGTTCTTC. This sequence encodes CASSQSLYNEQFF.

V is TRBV20-1 and J is TRBJ2-7, with D uncertain. The germline V gene has CDR1 DFQATT and CDR2 SNEGSKA (reference sequence). Trimming pared 3 bases from V and 4 bases from J, leaving 7 bases between. The CDR3 extends over 11 amino acids. CDR3 sequence reads: CSASSLYEQYF. As DNA, the CDR3 is TGCAGTGCTAGTAGTCTTTACGAGCAGTACTTC.

This clonotype occurred once. V and J are TRBV4-1 and TRBJ1-6, with D perhaps TRBD1 (5 bases). V was cut by 6 bases and J by 8 bases, with 14 bases left in between. CDR3 length: 14 residues. Germline CDR1 MGHRA, CDR2 YSYEKL. Here the CDR3 reads CASRPRRGDSPLHF. In DNA form, the CDR3 reads TGCGCCAGCAGACCCCGACGGGGGGATTCACCCCTCCACTTT.

The CDR3 sequence is CASSLEGGSFDEQFF. In nucleotides, the CDR3 is TGTGCCAGCAGCTTAGAAGGGGGCTCTTTCGATGAGCAGTTCTTC. The chain has TRBV7-8 and TRBJ2-1, with 7 bases matching TRBD1. V lost 1 base to trimming and J lost 8 bases; unmatched junction nucleotides: 8. This CDR3 contains 15 residues. Germline V gene data show CDR1 as SGHVS and CDR2 as FQNEAQ.

The rearrangement uses TRBV27 and TRBJ1-4; 9 nucleotides match TRBD1. V shed 5 bases and J 3 bases; nucleotides not matched to a gene: 7. The germline V gene encodes CDR1 MNHEY and CDR2 SMNVEV (reference sequence). The CDR3 loop spans 16 amino acids. The CDR3 DNA reads as TGTGCCAGCAGTCCACGACAGGGGGTTGCTAATGAAAAACTGTTTTTT. As protein: CASSPRQGVANEKLFF.